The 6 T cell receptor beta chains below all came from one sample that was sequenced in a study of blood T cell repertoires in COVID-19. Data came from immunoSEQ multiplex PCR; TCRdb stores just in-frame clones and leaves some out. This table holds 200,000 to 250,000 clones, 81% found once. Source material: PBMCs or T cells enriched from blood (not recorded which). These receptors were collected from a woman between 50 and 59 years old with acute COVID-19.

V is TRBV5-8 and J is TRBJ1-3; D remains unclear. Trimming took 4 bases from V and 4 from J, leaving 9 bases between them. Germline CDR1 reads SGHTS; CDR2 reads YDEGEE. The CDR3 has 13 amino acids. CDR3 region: CASSIRQGNTIYF. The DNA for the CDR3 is TGTGCCAGCAGCATAAGACAAGGAAACACCATATATTTT.

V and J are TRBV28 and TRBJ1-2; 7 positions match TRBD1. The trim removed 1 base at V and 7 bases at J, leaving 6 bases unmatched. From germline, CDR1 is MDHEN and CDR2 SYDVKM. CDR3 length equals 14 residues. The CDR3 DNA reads TGTGCCAGCAGTTTATTGACAGGGCCCGGTGGCTACACCTTC. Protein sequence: CASSLLTGPGGYTF.

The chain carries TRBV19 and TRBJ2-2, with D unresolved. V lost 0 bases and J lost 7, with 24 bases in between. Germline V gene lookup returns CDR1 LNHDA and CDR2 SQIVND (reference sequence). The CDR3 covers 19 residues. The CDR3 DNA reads TGTGCCAGTAGTATAGATATTACGTACGTTAGCAGAGTGTACGGGGAGCTGTTTTTT. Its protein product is CASSIDITYVSRVYGELFF.

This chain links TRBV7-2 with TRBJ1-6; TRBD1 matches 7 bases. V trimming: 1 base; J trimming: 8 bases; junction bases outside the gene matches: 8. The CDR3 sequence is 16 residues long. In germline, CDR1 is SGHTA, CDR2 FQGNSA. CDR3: CASSLVQGRSDSPLHF. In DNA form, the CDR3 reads TGTGCCAGCAGCTTAGTACAGGGGAGATCGGATTCACCCCTCCACTTT.

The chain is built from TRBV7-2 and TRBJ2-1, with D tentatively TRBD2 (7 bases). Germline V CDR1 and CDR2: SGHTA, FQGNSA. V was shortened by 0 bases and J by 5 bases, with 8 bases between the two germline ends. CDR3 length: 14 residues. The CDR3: CASSLAGGHNEQFF. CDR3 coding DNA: TGTGCCAGCAGCTTAGCGGGGGGGCACAATGAGCAGTTCTTC. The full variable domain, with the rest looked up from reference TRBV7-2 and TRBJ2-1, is GAGVSQSPSNKVTEKGKDVELRCDPISGHTALYWYRQSLGQGLEFLIYFQGNSAPDKSGLPSDRFSAERTGGSVSTLTIQRTQQEDSAVYLCASSLAGGHNEQFFGPGTRLTVL.

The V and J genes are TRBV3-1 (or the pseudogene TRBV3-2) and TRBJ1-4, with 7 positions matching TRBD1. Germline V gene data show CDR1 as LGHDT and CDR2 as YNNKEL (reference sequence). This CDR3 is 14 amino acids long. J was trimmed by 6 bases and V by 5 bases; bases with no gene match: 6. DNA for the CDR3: TGTGCCAGCAGCTCCGGGACAGTCGATGAAAAACTGTTTTTT. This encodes CASSSGTVDEKLFF.